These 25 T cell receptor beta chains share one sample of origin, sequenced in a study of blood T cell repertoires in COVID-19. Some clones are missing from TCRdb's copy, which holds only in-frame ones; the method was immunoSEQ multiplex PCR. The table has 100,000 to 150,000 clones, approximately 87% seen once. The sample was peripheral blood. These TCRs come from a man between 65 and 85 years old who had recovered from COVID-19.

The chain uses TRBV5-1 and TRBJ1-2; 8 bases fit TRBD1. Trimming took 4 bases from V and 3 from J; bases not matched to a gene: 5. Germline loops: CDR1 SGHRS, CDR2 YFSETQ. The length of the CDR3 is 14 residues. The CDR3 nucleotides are TGCGCCAGCAGCGCCCAGGGGGCAGACTATGGCTACACCTTC. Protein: CASSAQGADYGYTF.

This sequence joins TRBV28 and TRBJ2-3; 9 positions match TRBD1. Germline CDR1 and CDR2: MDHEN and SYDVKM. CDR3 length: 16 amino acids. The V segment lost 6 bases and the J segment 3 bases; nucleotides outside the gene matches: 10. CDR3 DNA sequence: TGTGCCAGCAGACGGACCGGGACAGGGCTGACAGATACGCAGTATTTT. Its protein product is CASRRTGTGLTDTQYF.

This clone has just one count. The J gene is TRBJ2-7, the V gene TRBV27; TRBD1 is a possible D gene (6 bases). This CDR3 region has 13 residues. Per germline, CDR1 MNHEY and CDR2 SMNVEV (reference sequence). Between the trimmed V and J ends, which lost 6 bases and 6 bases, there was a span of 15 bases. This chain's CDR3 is CASSENRASEQYF. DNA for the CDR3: TGTGCCAGCAGCGAAAACAGGGCTAGCGAGCAGTACTTC.

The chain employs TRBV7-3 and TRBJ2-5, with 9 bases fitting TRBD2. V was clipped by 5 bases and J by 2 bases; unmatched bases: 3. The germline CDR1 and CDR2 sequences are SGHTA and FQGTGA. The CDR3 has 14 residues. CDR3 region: CASSSGGSQETQYF. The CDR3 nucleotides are TGTGCCAGCAGCAGCGGGGGGTCTCAAGAGACCCAGTACTTC.

CDR3 region: CAISESMGQNSNQPQHF. Written as DNA, the CDR3 is TGTGCCATCAGTGAGTCGATGGGACAGAATAGCAATCAGCCCCAGCATTTT. V usage is TRBV10-3 and J usage is TRBJ1-5; the match to TRBD1 covers 7 bases. The CDR3 spans 17 residues. The ends lost 0 bases at V and 0 bases at J; junction bases unmatched: 5. Germline CDR1 and CDR2: ENHRY and SYGVKD.

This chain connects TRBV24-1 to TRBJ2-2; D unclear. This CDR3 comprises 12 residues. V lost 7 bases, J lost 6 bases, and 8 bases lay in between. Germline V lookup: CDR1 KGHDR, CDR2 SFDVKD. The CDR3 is CATRGSAGELFF. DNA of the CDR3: TGTGCCACCAGAGGAAGCGCCGGGGAGCTGTTTTTT.

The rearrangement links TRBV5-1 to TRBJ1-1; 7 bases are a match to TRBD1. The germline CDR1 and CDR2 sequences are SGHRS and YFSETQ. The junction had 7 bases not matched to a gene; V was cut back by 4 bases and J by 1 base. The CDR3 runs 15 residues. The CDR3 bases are TGCGCCAGCAGCCCACAGACAGGGACGAACACTGAAGCTTTCTTT. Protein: CASSPQTGTNTEAFF.

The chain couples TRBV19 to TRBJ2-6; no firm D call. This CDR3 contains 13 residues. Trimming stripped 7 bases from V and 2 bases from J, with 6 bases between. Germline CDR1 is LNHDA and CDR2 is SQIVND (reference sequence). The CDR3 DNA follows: TGTGCCAGTACCTGGCCTGGGGCCAACGTCCTGACTTTC. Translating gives CASTWPGANVLTF.

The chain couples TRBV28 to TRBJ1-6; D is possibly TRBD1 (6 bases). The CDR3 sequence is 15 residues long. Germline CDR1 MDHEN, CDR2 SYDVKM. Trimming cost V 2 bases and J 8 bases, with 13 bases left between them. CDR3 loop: CASSLTGPGYSPLHF. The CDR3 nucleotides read TGTGCCAGCAGTTTAACAGGGCCTGGGTATTCACCCCTCCACTTT.

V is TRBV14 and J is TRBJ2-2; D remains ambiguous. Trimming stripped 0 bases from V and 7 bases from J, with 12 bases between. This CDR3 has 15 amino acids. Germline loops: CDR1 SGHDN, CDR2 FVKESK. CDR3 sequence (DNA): TGTGCCAGCAGCCAAGACGATACTTACTTCGGGGAGCTGTTTTTT. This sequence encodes CASSQDDTYFGELFF.

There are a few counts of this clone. In DNA form, the CDR3 reads TGTGCCAGCATTAGGCGGGGTCCCAATGAGCAGTTCTTC. It codes for CASIRRGPNEQFF. The chain links TRBV7-9 to TRBJ2-1; D perhaps matches TRBD2 (6 bases). V lost 7 bases and J lost 6, with 13 bases in between. In germline, CDR1 is SEHNR, CDR2 FQNEAQ (reference sequence). There are 13 residues in the CDR3.

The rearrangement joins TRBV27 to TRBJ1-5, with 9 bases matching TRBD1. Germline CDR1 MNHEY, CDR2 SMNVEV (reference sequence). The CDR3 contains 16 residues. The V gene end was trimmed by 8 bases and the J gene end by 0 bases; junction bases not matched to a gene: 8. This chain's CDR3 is CASRDRAFGSNQPQHF. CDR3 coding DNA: TGTGCCAGCCGGGACAGGGCGTTTGGTAGCAATCAGCCCCAGCATTTT.

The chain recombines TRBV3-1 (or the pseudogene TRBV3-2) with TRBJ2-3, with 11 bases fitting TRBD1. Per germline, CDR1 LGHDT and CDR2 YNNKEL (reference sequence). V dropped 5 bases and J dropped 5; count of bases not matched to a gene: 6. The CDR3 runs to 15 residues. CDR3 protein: CASSLGQGEGDTQYF. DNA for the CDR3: TGTGCCAGCAGCTTGGGACAGGGGGAAGGAGATACGCAGTATTTT.

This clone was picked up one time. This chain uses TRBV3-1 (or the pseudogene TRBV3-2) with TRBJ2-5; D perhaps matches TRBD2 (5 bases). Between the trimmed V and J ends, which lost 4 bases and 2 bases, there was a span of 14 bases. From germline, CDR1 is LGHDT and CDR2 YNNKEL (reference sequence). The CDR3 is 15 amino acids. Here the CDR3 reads CASSPRTGSQETQYF. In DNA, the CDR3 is TGTGCCAGCAGCCCCCGGACGGGAAGTCAAGAGACCCAGTACTTC.

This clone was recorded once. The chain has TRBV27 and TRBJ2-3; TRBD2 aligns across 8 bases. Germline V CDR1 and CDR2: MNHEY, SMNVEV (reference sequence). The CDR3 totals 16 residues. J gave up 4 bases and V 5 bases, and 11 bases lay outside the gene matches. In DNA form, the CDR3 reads TGTGCCAGCAGTGAAGGGCCGGGACTAGAGGCAGATACGCAGTATTTT. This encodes CASSEGPGLEADTQYF.

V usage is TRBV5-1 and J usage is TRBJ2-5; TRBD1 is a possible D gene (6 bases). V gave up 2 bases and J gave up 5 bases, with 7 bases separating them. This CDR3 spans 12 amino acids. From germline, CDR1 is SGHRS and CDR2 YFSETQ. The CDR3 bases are TGCGCCAGCAGCTTTCAGGGGGAGACCCAGTACTTC. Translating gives CASSFQGETQYF.

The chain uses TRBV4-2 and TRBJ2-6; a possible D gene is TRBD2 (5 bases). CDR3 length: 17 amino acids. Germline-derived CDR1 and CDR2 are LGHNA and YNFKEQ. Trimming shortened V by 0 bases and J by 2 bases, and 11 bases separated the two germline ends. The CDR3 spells CASSQELSSAGANVLTF. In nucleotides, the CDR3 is TGTGCCAGCAGCCAAGAGCTGAGTAGCGCTGGGGCCAACGTCCTGACTTTC.

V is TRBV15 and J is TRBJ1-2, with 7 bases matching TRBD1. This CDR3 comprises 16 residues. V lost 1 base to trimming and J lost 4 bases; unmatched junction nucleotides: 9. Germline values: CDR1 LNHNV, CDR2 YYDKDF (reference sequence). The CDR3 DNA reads TGTGCCACCAGCAGAGCCCGGACAGGCAATATCTATGGCTACACCTTC. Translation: CATSRARTGNIYGYTF.

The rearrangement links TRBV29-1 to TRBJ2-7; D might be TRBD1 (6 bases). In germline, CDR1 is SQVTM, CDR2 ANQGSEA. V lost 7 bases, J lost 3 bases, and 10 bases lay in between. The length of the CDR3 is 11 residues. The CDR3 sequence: CSGTEGYEQYF. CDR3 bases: TGCAGCGGGACAGAGGGCTACGAGCAGTACTTC.

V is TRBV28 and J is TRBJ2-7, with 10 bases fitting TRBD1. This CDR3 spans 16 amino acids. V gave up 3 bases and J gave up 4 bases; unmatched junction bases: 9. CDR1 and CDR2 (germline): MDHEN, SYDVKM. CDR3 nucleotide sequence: TGTGCCAGCAGTTTTCAACCCGGACAGGGGGTATACGAGCAGTACTTC. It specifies CASSFQPGQGVYEQYF.

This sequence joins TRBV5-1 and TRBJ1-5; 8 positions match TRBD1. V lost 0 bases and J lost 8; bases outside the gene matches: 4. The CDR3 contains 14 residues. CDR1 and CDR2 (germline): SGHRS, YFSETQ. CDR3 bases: TGCGCCAGCAGCTTGGGACAGGGGATGGAGCCCCAGCATTTT. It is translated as CASSLGQGMEPQHF.

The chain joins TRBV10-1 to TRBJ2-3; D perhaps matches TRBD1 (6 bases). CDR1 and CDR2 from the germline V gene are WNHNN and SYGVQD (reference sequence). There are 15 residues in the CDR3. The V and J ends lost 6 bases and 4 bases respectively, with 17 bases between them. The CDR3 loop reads CASSGDLDRPDTQYF. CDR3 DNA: TGCGCCAGCAGCGGAGACCTCGACAGGCCAGATACGCAGTATTTT.

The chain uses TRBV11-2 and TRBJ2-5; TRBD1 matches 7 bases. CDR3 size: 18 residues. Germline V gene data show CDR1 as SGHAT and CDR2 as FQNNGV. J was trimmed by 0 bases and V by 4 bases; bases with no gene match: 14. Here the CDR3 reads CASSSRRTGTVYQETQYF. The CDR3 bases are TGTGCCAGCAGCTCAAGGAGGACCGGGACAGTGTACCAAGAGACCCAGTACTTC.

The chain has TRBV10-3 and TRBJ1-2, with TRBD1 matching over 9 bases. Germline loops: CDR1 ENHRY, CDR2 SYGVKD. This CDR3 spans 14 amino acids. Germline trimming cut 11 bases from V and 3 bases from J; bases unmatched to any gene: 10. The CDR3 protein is CASGDREFDYGYTF. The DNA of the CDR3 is TGTGCCTCGGGGGACAGGGAGTTTGACTATGGCTACACCTTC.

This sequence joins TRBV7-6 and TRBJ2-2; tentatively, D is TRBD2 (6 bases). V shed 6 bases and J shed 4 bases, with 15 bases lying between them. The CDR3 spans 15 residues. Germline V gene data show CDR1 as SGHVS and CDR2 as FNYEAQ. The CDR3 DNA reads TGTGCCAGCAGTTTCCCCGGGCGGGGCACCGGGGAGCTGTTTTTT. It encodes CASSFPGRGTGELFF. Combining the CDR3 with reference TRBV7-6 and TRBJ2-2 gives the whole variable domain GAGVSQSPRYKVTKRGQDVALRCDPISGHVSLYWYRQALGQGPEFLTYFNYEAQQDKSGLPNDRFSAERPEGSISTLTIQRTEQRDSAMYRCASSFPGRGTGELFFGEGSRLTVL.